This T cell receptor beta chain was obtained from a study of blood T cells in healthy people across ages. The germline V gene encodes CDR1 LNHNV and CDR2 YYDKDF (reference sequence). Deletions cut 8 bases from V and 3 bases from J, with 14 bases between. This CDR3 contains 13 residues. Donation came from healthy Caucasian individuals in Russia who were aged roughly 6 to 95. Next came a second PCR, run for about 6 to 11 cycles, which used a sample-barcoded 5' primer along with a J-beta primer mix. TCRdb reprocessed the 5' RACE reads with MiXCR, giving one entry per CDR3 protein. Here the sample spans about 780,000 distinct CDR3 sequences, 25% to 30% being singletons. This sample was shared with a second study, whose subject was T cells of mothers and their children.

This rearrangement joins TRBV15 to TRBJ2-7; weak D call: TRBD1 (6 bases). This TCR came from a boy between 10 and 17 years old in good health. Sequenced input: blood. CDR3 protein: CATAAGAHYEQYF. CDR3 sequence (DNA): TGTGCCACCGCGGCAGGGGCCCACTACGAGCAGTACTTC.